The 32 T cell receptor beta chains given below trace back to one sample, sequenced in a study of CD8 T cells in ankylosing spondylitis. General study findings and limits: One TCR beta motif, made up of about 8 highly homologous variants, appeared characteristic of ankylosing spondylitis blood.

TCRdb analysed the 5' RACE reads with MiXCR anew, one entry per CDR3 protein. Among roughly 670,000 distinct CDR3 sequences listed, over 15% were seen once. The antigens of these receptors remain unknown. The sequencing input was blood, either unsorted or a sorted T cell fraction (not recorded which). The receptors were gathered from a male donor with ankylosing spondylitis.

The table lists this clonotype with many counts. The genes are TRBV5-1 and TRBJ1-2; D not certain. Germline lookup yields CDR1 SGHRS and CDR2 YFSETQ. The CDR3 totals 13 residues. Trimming removed 4 bases at V and 4 bases at J, with 11 bases between. Written as DNA, the CDR3 is TGCGCCAGCAGCGCAGACGCCGTCTATGGCTACACCTTC. Translated, it gives CASSADAVYGYTF.

The gene calls are TRBV5-1 and TRBJ2-5, with 8 bases fitting TRBD2. Germline assignment: CDR1 SGHRS and CDR2 YFSETQ. The length of the CDR3 is 16 residues. Trimming at V came to 2 bases and at J to 2 bases, leaving 8 bases not matched to a gene. CDR3 sequence reads: CASSLGLASYQETQYF. The CDR3 coding sequence is TGCGCCAGCAGCTTAGGACTAGCATCCTATCAAGAGACCCAGTACTTC. The variable domain in full, with the rest retrieved from reference TRBV5-1 and TRBJ2-5, is KAGVTQTPRYLIKTRGQQVTLSCSPISGHRSVSWYQQTPGQGLQFLFEYFSETQRNKGNFPGRFSGRQFSNSRSEMNVSTLELGDSALYLCASSLGLASYQETQYFGPGTRLLVL.

The J gene is TRBJ2-5, the V gene TRBV7-6; 11 bases map to TRBD2. The J segment lost 1 base and the V segment lost 5 bases, leaving 6 bases of the junction unmatched. The CDR3 spans 16 residues. The V gene's germline CDR1 is SGHVS and CDR2 FNYEAQ. The CDR3 coding sequence is TGTGCCAGCAGCCCCGTGCTAGCGGGAGGCCAAGAGACCCAGTACTTC. Translation gives CASSPVLAGGQETQYF.

The CDR3 sequence is CASSLNRVLGQPQHF. CDR3 in DNA: TGTGCCAGCAGTTTAAACAGGGTCCTGGGGCAGCCCCAGCATTTT. J is TRBJ1-5 and V is TRBV2; maybe TRBD1 (6 bases). The germline CDR1 and CDR2 sequences are SNHLY and FYNNEI. Deletions cut 5 bases from V and 7 bases from J, with 18 bases between. The CDR3 is made up of 15 amino acids.

CDR3 nucleotide sequence: TGTGCCAGCAGCTTAACCCCCACGGGATTCTCTGGAAACACCATATATTTT. Residues: CASSLTPTGFSGNTIYF. The chain combines TRBV7-9 with TRBJ1-3, with D unclear. The CDR3 has 17 amino acids. The germline V and J ends were trimmed by 2 bases and 0 bases, with 14 bases remaining between them. CDR1 is SEHNR, CDR2 FQNEAQ, per germline (reference sequence). Full variable domain (missing parts from reference TRBV7-9 and TRBJ1-3): DTGVSQNPRHKITKRGQNVTFRCDPISEHNRLYWYRQTLGQGPEFLTYFQNEAQLEKSRLLSDRFSAERPKGSFSTLEIQRTEQGDSAMYLCASSLTPTGFSGNTIYFGEGSWLTVV.

CDR3 nucleotides: TGTGCCAGTCTGCCCCCCCTGAACTACAATGAGCAGTTCTTC. Protein sequence: CASLPPLNYNEQFF. This chain links TRBV12-3 or TRBV12-4 with TRBJ2-1; D not certain. With 9 bases removed from V and 3 bases from J, the gap between germline ends came to 15 bases. This CDR3 has 14 amino acids.

This chain uses TRBV2 with TRBJ1-4, with 8 bases lining up with TRBD1. Trimming cost V 5 bases and J 4 bases; bases outside gene matches: 6. Germline loops: CDR1 SNHLY, CDR2 FYNNEI. The CDR3 consists of 15 residues. The CDR3 loop is CASSPDRADNEKLFF. The CDR3 DNA sequence: TGTGCCAGCAGTCCGGACAGGGCGGATAATGAAAAACTGTTTTTT.

This clonotype occurred a few times. The chain carries TRBV12-3 or TRBV12-4 and TRBJ1-3; the D is unclear. CDR3 length: 12 residues. Trimming removed 5 bases from V and 4 bases from J, with 6 bases in between. The CDR3 is CASSVEGNTIYF. CDR3 nucleotide sequence: TGTGCCAGCAGTGTGGAGGGAAACACCATATATTTT.

The V and J genes are TRBV6-5 and TRBJ2-2, with a possible D match to TRBD1 (6 bases). This CDR3 is built from 14 residues. Germline loops: CDR1 MNHEY, CDR2 SVGAGI. V was trimmed by 5 bases and J by 7 bases, leaving 14 bases between them. The CDR3 coding sequence is TGTGCCAGCAGTCCGGACAGAATACGCGGGGAGCTGTTTTTT. It encodes CASSPDRIRGELFF.

The chain uses TRBV6-2 or TRBV6-3 and TRBJ2-7, with TRBD2 identical over 9 bases. The CDR3 spans 15 residues. Germline V gene sequence: CDR1 MNHEY, CDR2 SVGEGT. With 6 bases clipped from V and 3 bases from J, the junction kept 9 bases outside the gene matches. The DNA for the CDR3 is TGTGCCAGCAGCCCAGCGAGACTAGCGGTCTACGAGCAGTACTTC. Its protein is CASSPARLAVYEQYF.

The J gene is TRBJ1-5, the V gene TRBV4-1; 10 positions match TRBD1. The CDR3 runs to 15 residues. Germline CDR1 is MGHRA and CDR2 is YSYEKL. Trimming cost V 5 bases and J 7 bases; bases outside gene matches: 8. Written as DNA, the CDR3 is TGCGCCAGCAGCGACCGGGACAGGGGAGGACAGCCCCAGCATTTT. Its translation: CASSDRDRGGQPQHF.

The rearrangement joins TRBV18 to TRBJ2-4; TRBD1 is a possible D gene (6 bases). Germline V gives CDR1 KGHSH, CDR2 LQKENI. V lost 2 bases, J lost 7 bases, and 9 bases lay in between. The CDR3 contains 13 residues. CDR3 residues: CASSPGQGNIQYF. The CDR3 nucleotides read TGTGCCAGCTCACCAGGGCAGGGGAACATTCAGTACTTC.

This clonotype occurred once. The chain carries TRBV4-3 and TRBJ2-7, with D tentatively TRBD2 (5 bases). Trimming cost V 0 bases and J 2 bases, with 8 bases left between them. Germline-derived CDR1 and CDR2 are LGHNA and YSLEER. This CDR3 is 14 amino acids long. The CDR3 DNA sequence: TGCGCCAGCAGCCAAGAGAGGGCGACCTACGAGCAGTACTTC. It is translated as CASSQERATYEQYF.

This clonotype appeared a few times. V is TRBV4-1 and J is TRBJ2-1, with D possibly being TRBD2 (6 bases). The V gene's germline CDR1 is MGHRA and CDR2 YSYEKL. The V gene lost 0 bases and the J gene lost 8 bases, with 23 bases spanning the gap. The CDR3 spans 18 residues. Here the CDR3 DNA reads TGCGCCAGCAGCCAAGAGGATCGGGGAGCTAGCGTTGGGTATGAGCAGTTCTTC. It translates to CASSQEDRGASVGYEQFF.

This clonotype was counted a few times. The chain recombines TRBV11-2 with TRBJ2-1, with a possible D match to TRBD1 (5 bases). V dropped 1 base and J dropped 12 bases, with 13 bases sitting between them. Per the germline V gene, CDR1 is SGHAT and CDR2 is FQNNGV. There are 13 residues in the CDR3. The CDR3 region is CASSLAGYGVQFF. DNA for the CDR3: TGTGCCAGCAGCTTAGCAGGGTATGGAGTGCAGTTCTTC.

The genes are TRBV7-3 and TRBJ1-1; 9 bases line up with TRBD1. The CDR3 contains 17 residues. Germline lookup yields CDR1 SGHTA and CDR2 FQGTGA. V shed 2 bases and J 4 bases; nucleotides not matched to a gene: 11. Here the CDR3 DNA reads TGTGCCAGCAGCTTAGAAGGGACAGGGTTGTCGAGCACTGAAGCTTTCTTT. Its protein is CASSLEGTGLSSTEAFF.

This rearrangement joins TRBV7-6 to TRBJ2-7, with TRBD1 identical over 7 bases. The V and J ends lost 5 bases and 3 bases, in that order; junction bases with no gene match: 10. The germline CDR1 and CDR2 sequences are SGHVS and FNYEAQ. CDR3 length equals 15 residues. The CDR3, as DNA: TGTGCCAGCAGCCAAGAATCAGGGACAGACTACGAGCAGTACTTC. This encodes CASSQESGTDYEQYF.

Many counts were recorded for this clonotype. The chain has TRBV18 and TRBJ2-6; D gene unclear. The CDR3 length is 15 residues. Between the trimmed V and J ends, which lost 2 bases and 1 base, there was a span of 6 bases. CDR1 is KGHSH and CDR2 is LQKENI in the germline V gene. The DNA for the CDR3 is TGTGCCAGCTCACCAGGGGAATCTGGGGCCAACGTCCTGACTTTC. Its protein is CASSPGESGANVLTF.

CDR3: CASSQEKRSTDTQYF. In DNA, the CDR3 is TGCGCCAGCAGCCAAGAAAAGCGCTCCACAGATACGCAGTATTTT. V and J are TRBV4-1 and TRBJ2-3; D gene unclear. Trimming stripped 0 bases from V and 2 bases from J, with 9 bases between. CDR1 and CDR2 (germline): MGHRA, YSYEKL. This CDR3 is 15 amino acids long.

The sample holds a few counts of this clonotype. V gene TRBV5-1 combines with J gene TRBJ2-5; D perhaps matches TRBD2 (6 bases). V was shortened by 0 bases and J by 2 bases, with 14 bases between the two germline ends. The CDR3 has 16 residues. The germline CDR1 and CDR2 sequences are SGHRS and YFSETQ. The CDR3 here is CASSLVLAEMQETQYF. CDR3 in DNA: TGCGCCAGCAGCTTGGTGTTAGCGGAGATGCAAGAGACCCAGTACTTC.

This chain links TRBV20-1 with TRBJ2-5; 7 bases are a match to TRBD1. The CDR3 contains 15 residues. CDR1 DFQATT and CDR2 SNEGSKA come from the germline V gene (reference sequence). V was pared by 4 bases and J by 3 bases, with 11 bases of the junction left unmatched. The CDR3 sequence: CSATWAGTAEETQYF. As DNA, the CDR3 is TGCAGTGCTACCTGGGCAGGGACAGCAGAAGAGACCCAGTACTTC.

The chain links TRBV12-3 or TRBV12-4 to TRBJ1-3; D unclear. CDR3 length: 15 residues. The germline V and J ends were trimmed by 5 bases and 2 bases, with 13 bases remaining between them. This CDR3 reads CASSPPWGAGNTIYF. CDR3 sequence (DNA): TGTGCCAGCAGTCCCCCCTGGGGTGCTGGAAACACCATATATTTT.

J is TRBJ2-1 and V is TRBV25-1; tentatively, D is TRBD1 (5 bases). With 1 base removed from V and 10 bases from J, the gap between germline ends came to 11 bases. Germline assignment: CDR1 MGHDK and CDR2 SYGVNS. The CDR3 runs to 13 residues. The CDR3 is CASSELGVGEQFF. In DNA form, the CDR3 reads TGTGCCAGCAGTGAATTAGGGGTCGGGGAGCAGTTCTTC.

For the CDR3, the DNA is TGTGCCAGCAGCCCTGGGACCACTCCTGGAAACACCATATATTTT. Protein sequence: CASSPGTTPGNTIYF. The gene calls are TRBV7-6 and TRBJ1-3; possible D gene TRBD1, 5 bases. Germline CDR1 and CDR2: SGHVS and FNYEAQ. This CDR3 comprises 15 residues. V shed 5 bases and J shed 2 bases, with 13 bases lying between them.

This clonotype was counted only a few times. The chain employs TRBV11-2 and TRBJ2-1, with TRBD2 as a possible D gene (6 bases). Per the germline V gene, CDR1 is SGHAT and CDR2 is FQNNGV. This CDR3 region has 13 residues. With 2 bases removed from V and 12 bases from J, the gap between germline ends came to 14 bases. CDR3 in amino acids: CASSLSGPGGQFF. The CDR3 nucleotides read TGTGCCAGCAGCTTAAGCGGGCCCGGGGGGCAGTTCTTC. Full variable domain (remainder filled in from reference TRBV11-2 and TRBJ2-1): EAGVAQSPRYKIIEKRQSVAFWCNPISGHATLYWYQQILGQGPKLLIQFQNNGVVDDSQLPKDRFSAERLKGVDSTLKIQPAKLEDSAVYLCASSLSGPGGQFFGPGTRLTVL.

This chain joins TRBV5-1 and TRBJ1-5; possibly TRBD1 for D (6 bases). This CDR3 region has 15 residues. Germline lookup yields CDR1 SGHRS and CDR2 YFSETQ. V was pared by 0 bases and J by 2 bases, with 9 bases between. This CDR3 reads CASSLEGVRNQPQHF. The CDR3 DNA is TGCGCCAGCAGCTTGGAGGGGGTACGCAATCAGCCCCAGCATTTT.

In its sample, this clonotype was seen many times. This chain uses TRBV7-3 with TRBJ2-3, with TRBD1 as a possible D gene (5 bases). V was shortened by 2 bases and J by 4 bases, with 10 bases between the two germline ends. This CDR3 region has 14 residues. Germline V lookup: CDR1 SGHTA, CDR2 FQGTGA. The CDR3 nucleotides are TGTGCCAGCAGCTTATTCCAAGGGGCAGATACGCAGTATTTT. Its translation: CASSLFQGADTQYF.

The chain links TRBV5-1 to TRBJ1-6; TRBD1 aligns across 7 bases. Germline V CDR1 and CDR2: SGHRS, YFSETQ. The CDR3 runs to 14 residues. The J segment lost 7 bases and the V segment lost 5 bases, leaving 6 bases of the junction unmatched. The CDR3 sequence: CASRTGIWNSPLHF. In DNA, the CDR3 is TGCGCCAGCAGGACAGGGATTTGGAATTCACCCCTCCACTTT.

The sample holds a few counts of this clonotype. This chain connects TRBV7-7 to TRBJ2-2; maybe TRBD2 (5 bases). V was cut by 6 bases and J by 5 bases, with 13 bases left in between. CDR1 is SSHAT and CDR2 is FNYEAQ in the germline V gene (reference sequence). The CDR3 contains 14 residues. CDR3 DNA sequence: TGTGCCAGCAGAGAGGGTATCGGAACCGGGGAGCTGTTTTTT. This sequence encodes CASREGIGTGELFF. Full variable domain (missing parts from reference TRBV7-7 and TRBJ2-2): GAGVSQSPRYKVTKRGQDVTLRCDPISSHATLYWYQQALGQGPEFLTYFNYEAQPDKSGLPSDRFSAERPEGSISTLTIQRTEQRDSAMYRCASREGIGTGELFFGEGSRLTVL.

This chain joins TRBV2 and TRBJ2-1; D is undetermined. The CDR3 extends over 12 amino acids. Per the germline V gene, CDR1 is SNHLY and CDR2 is FYNNEI. Trimming shortened V by 7 bases and J by 6 bases, and 10 bases separated the two germline ends. The CDR3 nucleotides read TGTGCCAGCACGCGGAACGGCAATGAGCAGTTCTTC. It translates to CASTRNGNEQFF.

This clonotype was found a few times. This chain connects TRBV29-1 to TRBJ2-5; D is possibly TRBD1 (6 bases). This CDR3 comprises 13 residues. Between the trimmed V and J ends, which lost 6 bases and 5 bases, there was a span of 16 bases. Germline V gene data show CDR1 as SQVTM and CDR2 as ANQGSEA. The CDR3 sequence: CSVGQRRRETQYF. The CDR3 DNA is TGCAGCGTAGGACAGCGCAGGCGCGAGACCCAGTACTTC. The variable domain in full, with the rest retrieved from reference TRBV29-1 and TRBJ2-5, is SAVISQKPSRDICQRGTSLTIQCQVDSQVTMMFWYRQQPGQSLTLIATANQGSEATYESGFVIDKFPISRPNLTFSTLTVSNMSPEDSSIYLCSVGQRRRETQYFGPGTRLLVL.

This clonotype was detected only a few times. V is TRBV20-1 and J is TRBJ2-3; 7 positions agree with TRBD2. The CDR3 spans 17 residues. The junction had 14 bases not matched to a gene; V was cut back by 3 bases and J by 2 bases. Germline V gene lookup returns CDR1 DFQATT and CDR2 SNEGSKA (reference sequence). The CDR3 is CSARKAGFIDLTDTQYF. CDR3 DNA: TGCAGTGCTAGGAAAGCGGGGTTCATAGATCTCACAGATACGCAGTATTTT.